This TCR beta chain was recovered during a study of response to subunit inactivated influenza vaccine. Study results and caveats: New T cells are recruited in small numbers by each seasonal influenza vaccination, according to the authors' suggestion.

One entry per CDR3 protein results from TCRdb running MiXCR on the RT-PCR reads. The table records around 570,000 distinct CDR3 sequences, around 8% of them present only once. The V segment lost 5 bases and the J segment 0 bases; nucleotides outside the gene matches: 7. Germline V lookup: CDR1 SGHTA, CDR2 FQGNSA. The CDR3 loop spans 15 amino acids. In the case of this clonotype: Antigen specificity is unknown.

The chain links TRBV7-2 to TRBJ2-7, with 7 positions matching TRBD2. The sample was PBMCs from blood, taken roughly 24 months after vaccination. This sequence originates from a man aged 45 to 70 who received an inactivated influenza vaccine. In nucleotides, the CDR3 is TGTGCCAGCAGCCCCGATGGCGGGAGCTCCTACGAGCAGTACTTC. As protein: CASSPDGGSSYEQYF.